This T cell receptor (beta chain) came from a study of T cell responses to AZD1222 COVID-19 vaccine. Notes on the study in general: Two AZD1222 administrations were followed by greater Spike-specific TCR breadth and depth. In a largely white British group with more females than males, clonal diversity was possibly underestimated. Targeting of unmutated variant regions was reportedly seen in nearly half of spike-specific TCRs.

Generated by immunoSEQ multiplex PCR, the TCRdb table keeps only in-frame clones and is missing some. The data hold 100,000 or so clones, with roughly 92% observed a single time. In regard to this clone: Its specificity is not known.

This CDR3 contains 15 residues. Germline CDR1 and CDR2: SGDLS and YYNGEE. The V and J ends lost 0 bases and 7 bases, in that order; junction bases with no gene match: 5. The chain links TRBV9 to TRBJ2-7; 12 nucleotides agree with TRBD1. Specimen: peripheral blood, collected on day 0 of AZD1222 vaccination. This receptor was obtained from an adult in good health. The CDR3 is CASSVEGQGAREQYF. The DNA of the CDR3 is TGTGCCAGCAGCGTAGAGGGACAGGGGGCTCGGGAGCAGTACTTC. Full variable domain (missing parts from reference TRBV9 and TRBJ2-7): DSGVTQTPKHLITATGQRVTLRCSPRSGDLSVYWYQQSLDQGLQFLIQYYNGEERAKGNILERFSAQQFPDLHSELNLSSLELGDSALYFCASSVEGQGAREQYFGPGTRLTVT.